These T cell receptor beta chains were read from a single sample in a study of T cells in Graves' hyperthyroidism and ophthalmopathy. TCRdb reprocessed the multiplex PCR reads via MiXCR and lists one record per CDR3 protein. Here the sample spans a few hundred thousand distinct CDR3 sequences, roughly 15% being singletons. The sample was blood. These receptor sequences come from a woman in her thirties with Graves' ophthalmopathy. Each CDR3 is given with its conserved first and last residue. Fields, in order: CDR3 protein, CDR3 DNA, clone size, V gene, J gene, D gene. The D gene is left open where the match is weak. Rows give clone size only sometimes, using once, few, many, or a class for an expanded clone.

CDR3 protein: CSARDRGFGNTIYF
CDR3 DNA: TGCAGTGCTCGGGACAGGGGATTTGGAAACACCATATATTTT
clone size: many
V gene: TRBV20-1
J gene: TRBJ1-3
D gene: TRBD1

CDR3 protein: CSVGTENQPQHF
CDR3 DNA: TGCAGCGTGGGGACAGAGAATCAGCCCCAGCATTTT
clone size: few
V gene: TRBV29-1
J gene: TRBJ1-5
D gene: TRBD1

CDR3 protein: CASSSGRGGYQPQHF
CDR3 DNA: TGTGCCAGCAGTTCCGGACGCGGAGGGTATCAGCCCCAGCATTTT
clone size: -
V gene: TRBV2
J gene: TRBJ1-5
D gene: -

CDR3 protein: CASSLEGTLYNSPLHF
CDR3 DNA: TGCGCCAGCAGCTTGGAAGGGACACTTTATAATTCACCCCTCCACTTT
clone size: many
V gene: TRBV5-1
J gene: TRBJ1-6
D gene: -

CDR3 protein: CASRPGRLNNSPLHF
CDR3 DNA: TGTGCCAGCAGGCCGGGACGGCTGAATAATTCACCCCTCCACTTT
clone size: many
V gene: TRBV27
J gene: TRBJ1-6
D gene: -

CDR3 protein: CAWSGVYRGYSYEQYF
CDR3 DNA: TGTGCCTGGAGTGGAGTATACAGGGGCTACTCCTACGAGCAGTACTTC
clone size: many
V gene: TRBV30
J gene: TRBJ2-7
D gene: TRBD1

CDR3 protein: CASSRGTSGGAGEQFF
CDR3 DNA: TGCGCCAGCAGCCGAGGGACTAGCGGGGGGGCCGGTGAGCAGTTCTTC
clone size: -
V gene: TRBV4-1
J gene: TRBJ2-1
D gene: TRBD2

CDR3 protein: CASRWRAVGNEQFF
CDR3 DNA: TGTGCCAGCAGGTGGCGGGCGGTGGGCAATGAGCAGTTCTTC
clone size: many
V gene: TRBV28
J gene: TRBJ2-1
D gene: -

CDR3 protein: CASSQVGAGTYNQPQHF
CDR3 DNA: TGCGCCAGCAGCCAAGTGGGGGCCGGGACATATAATCAGCCCCAGCATTTT
clone size: -
V gene: TRBV4-1
J gene: TRBJ1-5
D gene: -

CDR3 protein: CASSFDRGRTGSPLHF
CDR3 DNA: TGTGCCAGCAGTTTTGACAGGGGGCGGACTGGGTCACCCCTCCACTTT
clone size: -
V gene: TRBV27
J gene: TRBJ1-6
D gene: TRBD1

CDR3 protein: CSASRQNTEAFF
CDR3 DNA: TGCAGTGCTAGTAGACAGAACACTGAAGCTTTCTTT
clone size: many
V gene: TRBV20-1
J gene: TRBJ1-1
D gene: -

CDR3 protein: CASRLMDGTGELFF
CDR3 DNA: TGTGCCAGCAGGCTCATGGACGGTACCGGGGAGCTGTTTTTT
clone size: -
V gene: TRBV2
J gene: TRBJ2-2
D gene: -

CDR3 protein: CASRPQGFVTEAFF
CDR3 DNA: TGTGCCAGCAGGCCACAGGGTTTTGTCACTGAAGCTTTCTTT
clone size: many
V gene: TRBV12-3/TRBV12-4
J gene: TRBJ1-1
D gene: -

CDR3 protein: CASRRGGSDTQYF
CDR3 DNA: TGTGCCAGCAGGAGGGGGGGGAGCGATACGCAGTATTTT
clone size: many
V gene: TRBV27
J gene: TRBJ2-3
D gene: -

CDR3 protein: CASSRMGGNQPQHF
CDR3 DNA: TGTGCCAGCAGTCGAATGGGGGGCAATCAGCCCCAGCATTTT
clone size: many
V gene: TRBV27
J gene: TRBJ1-5
D gene: -

CDR3 protein: CSADPGGGYYGYTF
CDR3 DNA: TGCAGTGCGGACCCAGGGGGGGGGTACTATGGCTACACCTTC
clone size: -
V gene: TRBV20-1
J gene: TRBJ1-2
D gene: TRBD1

CDR3 protein: CASSPEGGGGANVLTF
CDR3 DNA: TGTGCCAGCAGCCCAGAAGGGGGCGGTGGGGCCAACGTCCTGACTTTC
clone size: few
V gene: TRBV4-2
J gene: TRBJ2-6
D gene: TRBD1

CDR3 protein: CASSLTAGTEAFF
CDR3 DNA: TGTGCCAGCAGCTTAACTGCGGGAACTGAAGCTTTCTTT
clone size: many
V gene: TRBV7-3
J gene: TRBJ1-1
D gene: -

CDR3 protein: CASSVATNTDTQYF
CDR3 DNA: TGTGCCAGCAGCGTAGCGACTAACACAGATACGCAGTATTTT
clone size: few
V gene: TRBV9
J gene: TRBJ2-3
D gene: -

CDR3 protein: CASSLGAVKYF
CDR3 DNA: TGTGCCAGCAGCTTGGGGGCGGTGAAGTACTTC
clone size: many
V gene: TRBV5-6
J gene: TRBJ2-5
D gene: -

CDR3 protein: CASSSPGGGNYGYTF
CDR3 DNA: TGTGCCAGCAGTTCACCCGGGGGAGGGAACTATGGCTACACCTTC
clone size: many
V gene: TRBV28
J gene: TRBJ1-2
D gene: -

CDR3 protein: CASSLGGGGNSYNEQFF
CDR3 DNA: TGTGCCAGCAGCTTGGGGGGCGGGGGGAACTCCTACAATGAGCAGTTCTTC
clone size: -
V gene: TRBV5-4
J gene: TRBJ2-1
D gene: TRBD2

CDR3 protein: CASSFTVHVDTEAFF
CDR3 DNA: TGTGCCAGCAGCTTTACAGTACATGTGGACACTGAAGCTTTCTTT
clone size: -
V gene: TRBV7-9
J gene: TRBJ1-1
D gene: -

CDR3 protein: CASSVLDNSYNEQFF
CDR3 DNA: TGTGCCAGCAGCGTCCTAGACAACTCCTACAATGAGCAGTTCTTC
clone size: -
V gene: TRBV9
J gene: TRBJ2-1
D gene: -

CDR3 protein: CASRDRLNEQFF
CDR3 DNA: TGTGCCAGCAGGGACAGATTAAATGAGCAGTTCTTC
clone size: -
V gene: TRBV2
J gene: TRBJ2-1
D gene: -

CDR3 protein: CASSQTWTGRNFNGDF
CDR3 DNA: TGTGCCAGCAGTCAGACCTGGACAGGGCGAAACTTTAACGGGGATTTT
clone size: few
V gene: TRBV6-1
J gene: TRBJ1-3
D gene: TRBD1

CDR3 protein: CASSPRRGVGGANVLTF
CDR3 DNA: TGTGCCAGCTCACCACGAAGGGGCGTCGGTGGGGCCAACGTCCTGACTTTC
clone size: -
V gene: TRBV18
J gene: TRBJ2-6
D gene: -

CDR3 protein: CASSGPSPRGPSNQPQHF
CDR3 DNA: TGTGCCAGCAGCGGGCCTTCTCCCAGGGGGCCGAGCAATCAGCCCCAGCATTTT
clone size: many
V gene: TRBV6-1
J gene: TRBJ1-5
D gene: TRBD1

CDR3 protein: CAWSAGAATQYF
CDR3 DNA: TGTGCCTGGAGCGCCGGGGCAGCCACGCAGTATTTT
clone size: many
V gene: TRBV30
J gene: TRBJ2-3
D gene: -

CDR3 protein: CASSRQGVDEKLFF
CDR3 DNA: TGTGCCAGCAGCCGACAGGGGGTCGATGAAAAACTGTTTTTT
clone size: many
V gene: TRBV2
J gene: TRBJ1-4
D gene: TRBD1

CDR3 protein: CATSDGEDNYGYTF
CDR3 DNA: TGTGCCACCAGTGATGGGGAAGATAACTATGGCTACACCTTC
clone size: -
V gene: TRBV24-1
J gene: TRBJ1-2
D gene: -

CDR3 protein: CASRGTSGGTGELFF
CDR3 DNA: TGTGCCAGCAGAGGAACTAGCGGGGGTACCGGGGAGCTGTTTTTT
clone size: many
V gene: TRBV2
J gene: TRBJ2-2
D gene: TRBD2

CDR3 protein: CASSPAPENTEAFF
CDR3 DNA: TGTGCCAGCAGTCCCGCCCCGGAGAACACTGAAGCTTTCTTT
clone size: many
V gene: TRBV28
J gene: TRBJ1-1
D gene: -

CDR3 protein: CASSENPRFNEQFF
CDR3 DNA: TGTGCCAGCAGTGAAAACCCGAGATTTAATGAGCAGTTCTTC
clone size: many
V gene: TRBV2
J gene: TRBJ2-1
D gene: -

CDR3 protein: CASSWGKVETQYF
CDR3 DNA: TGTGCCAGCAGTTGGGGGAAGGTAGAGACCCAGTACTTC
clone size: -
V gene: TRBV6-2/TRBV6-3
J gene: TRBJ2-5
D gene: -

CDR3 protein: CASSVEVYGSRETQYF
CDR3 DNA: TGTGCCAGCAGCGTAGAGGTGTATGGGTCTCGGGAGACCCAGTACTTC
clone size: -
V gene: TRBV9
J gene: TRBJ2-5
D gene: -

CDR3 protein: CASSLDPGPNEQFF
CDR3 DNA: TGTGCCAGCAGCTTAGATCCCGGGCCTAATGAGCAGTTCTTC
clone size: many
V gene: TRBV11-2
J gene: TRBJ2-1
D gene: -

CDR3 protein: CASTPSGTDRNQPQHF
CDR3 DNA: TGTGCCAGCACCCCGTCCGGGACAGATCGCAATCAGCCCCAGCATTTT
clone size: many
V gene: TRBV6-1
J gene: TRBJ1-5
D gene: TRBD1

CDR3 protein: CATSWVLQDTQYF
CDR3 DNA: TGTGCCACCTCCTGGGTCCTTCAAGATACGCAGTATTTT
clone size: -
V gene: TRBV19
J gene: TRBJ2-3
D gene: -

CDR3 protein: CASSLAGANTGELFF
CDR3 DNA: TGTGCCAGCAGTTTAGCGGGGGCGAACACCGGGGAGCTGTTTTTT
clone size: many
V gene: TRBV12-3/TRBV12-4
J gene: TRBJ2-2
D gene: -

CDR3 protein: CASSPRQLSDTQYF
CDR3 DNA: TGTGCCAGCAGCCCCAGGCAGCTTTCAGATACGCAGTATTTT
clone size: few
V gene: TRBV5-4
J gene: TRBJ2-3
D gene: -

CDR3 protein: CSAPSRGTEAFF
CDR3 DNA: TGCAGTGCTCCCTCCAGGGGTACTGAAGCTTTCTTT
clone size: many
V gene: TRBV20-1
J gene: TRBJ1-1
D gene: -

CDR3 protein: CASSLIPGPLTGANVLTF
CDR3 DNA: TGTGCCAGCAGCCTGATTCCGGGACCCCTGACTGGGGCCAACGTCCTGACTTTC
clone size: -
V gene: TRBV5-5
J gene: TRBJ2-6
D gene: -

CDR3 protein: CASSERQVYGYTF
CDR3 DNA: TGTGCCAGCAGCGAAAGGCAGGTCTATGGCTACACCTTC
clone size: many
V gene: TRBV2
J gene: TRBJ1-2
D gene: -

CDR3 protein: CASSFQAFNSPLHF
CDR3 DNA: TGTGCCAGCAGTTTTCAGGCTTTCAATTCACCCCTCCACTTT
clone size: -
V gene: TRBV27
J gene: TRBJ1-6
D gene: -

CDR3 protein: CASSQRSGGSTDTQFF
CDR3 DNA: TGTGCCAGCAGTCAACGGAGCGGGGGCTCCACAGATACGCAGTTTTTT
clone size: few
V gene: TRBV9
J gene: TRBJ2-3
D gene: TRBD2

CDR3 protein: CSARPLDRDSGNTIYF
CDR3 DNA: TGCAGTGCTAGACCGCTGGACAGGGACTCTGGAAACACCATATATTTT
clone size: many
V gene: TRBV20-1
J gene: TRBJ1-3
D gene: TRBD1

CDR3 protein: CASSQSYNEQFF
CDR3 DNA: TGTGCCAGCAGCCAATCGTACAATGAGCAGTTCTTC
clone size: many
V gene: TRBV14
J gene: TRBJ2-1
D gene: -

CDR3 protein: CSARAGTSGAYEQYF
CDR3 DNA: TGCAGTGCTAGAGCCGGGACTAGCGGGGCCTACGAGCAGTACTTC
clone size: many
V gene: TRBV20-1
J gene: TRBJ2-7
D gene: TRBD2

CDR3 protein: CASSSDWDEQYF
CDR3 DNA: TGTGCCAGCAGTTCCGACTGGGACGAGCAGTACTTC
clone size: -
V gene: TRBV5-6
J gene: TRBJ2-7
D gene: -

CDR3 protein: CASSYGTANYGYTF
CDR3 DNA: TGTGCCAGCAGTTACGGGACCGCTAACTATGGCTACACCTTC
clone size: many
V gene: TRBV5-6
J gene: TRBJ1-2
D gene: -

CDR3 protein: CSARLTFRDGNYGYTF
CDR3 DNA: TGCAGTGCTAGACTTACCTTTCGGGACGGGAACTATGGCTACACCTTC
clone size: many
V gene: TRBV20-1
J gene: TRBJ1-2
D gene: -

CDR3 protein: CASSPRSNKKPNTGELFF
CDR3 DNA: TGTGCCAGCTCACCACGGAGTAACAAGAAGCCTAACACCGGGGAGCTGTTTTTT
clone size: many
V gene: TRBV18
J gene: TRBJ2-2
D gene: -

CDR3 protein: CASSQESSYNSPLHF
CDR3 DNA: TGTGCCAGCAGCCAAGAGAGCTCCTATAATTCACCCCTCCACTTT
clone size: many
V gene: TRBV3-1
J gene: TRBJ1-6
D gene: -

CDR3 protein: CASTSGLAGGYYNEQFF
CDR3 DNA: TGTGCCAGCACCTCGGGACTAGCGGGGGGATATTACAATGAGCAGTTCTTC
clone size: -
V gene: TRBV2
J gene: TRBJ2-1
D gene: TRBD2

CDR3 protein: CASSLSGGRGDTQYF
CDR3 DNA: TGTGCCAGCAGCCTTAGCGGGGGGAGGGGAGATACGCAGTATTTT
clone size: many
V gene: TRBV3-1
J gene: TRBJ2-3
D gene: TRBD2

CDR3 protein: CASGLVGGKNEQFF
CDR3 DNA: TGTGCTAGTGGTTTGGTAGGGGGAAAAAATGAGCAGTTCTTC
clone size: many
V gene: TRBV12-5
J gene: TRBJ2-1
D gene: -

CDR3 protein: CATGAGPYNEQFF
CDR3 DNA: TGTGCCACCGGTGCGGGACCTTACAATGAGCAGTTCTTC
clone size: -
V gene: TRBV15
J gene: TRBJ2-1
D gene: -

CDR3 protein: CASSLGQQGIRAINEQFF
CDR3 DNA: TGCGCCAGCAGTTTGGGACAACAGGGAATTCGAGCTATAAATGAGCAGTTCTTC
clone size: many
V gene: TRBV10-1
J gene: TRBJ2-1
D gene: -